The 30 T cell receptor beta chains given below trace back to one sample, sequenced in a study of CD8+CD57+ T cells in acquired aplastic anemia. Investigators profiled TCR beta VDJ and CDR3 from genomic DNA template. One entry per CDR3 protein results from TCRdb running MiXCR on the reads. In the table there are 100,000 to 150,000 distinct CDR3 sequences, about 46% of which are singletons. Sequenced sample: sorted CD4+, CD8+, or CD8+CD57+ T cells (not recorded which) from PBMCs. These receptor sequences come from a human donor in good health, serving as a control.

This chain joins TRBV7-9 and TRBJ1-4; possibly TRBD1 for D (5 bases). CDR1 and CDR2 (germline): SEHNR, FQNEAQ (reference sequence). The CDR3 extends over 13 amino acids. V was clipped by 2 bases and J by 8 bases, with 9 bases between them. CDR3 bases: TGTGCCAGCAGCTTAATGGGGGGGGAAAAACTGTTTTTT. Amino acids: CASSLMGGEKLFF. Supplemented by reference TRBV7-9 and TRBJ1-4, the full variable domain reads DTGVSQNPRHKITKRGQNVTFRCDPISEHNRLYWYRQTLGQGPEFLTYFQNEAQLEKSRLLSDRFSAERPKGSFSTLEIQRTEQGDSAMYLCASSLMGGEKLFFGSGTQLSVL.

This clonotype was found many times. The chain carries TRBV7-2 and TRBJ2-7; the D is unclear. CDR3 length equals 16 residues. The V gene's germline CDR1 is SGHTA and CDR2 FQGNSA. Trimming removed 1 base from V and 2 bases from J, with 15 bases in between. The CDR3 spells CASSLGSVSLTYEQYF. The CDR3 bases are TGTGCCAGCAGCTTAGGTTCTGTCAGCCTCACCTACGAGCAGTACTTC. Using reference TRBV7-2 and TRBJ2-7 for the parts outside the CDR3, the full variable domain is GAGVSQSPSNKVTEKGKDVELRCDPISGHTALYWYRQSLGQGLEFLIYFQGNSAPDKSGLPSDRFSAERTGGSVSTLTIQRTQQEDSAVYLCASSLGSVSLTYEQYFGPGTRLTVT.

The chain couples TRBV11-1 to TRBJ2-3, with D tentatively TRBD2 (5 bases). The CDR3 is made up of 16 amino acids. The V gene's germline CDR1 is SGHAT and CDR2 FQDESV (reference sequence). Trimming pared 1 base from V and 4 bases from J, leaving 15 bases between. The CDR3 protein is CASSLGRGRGSDTQYF. Here the CDR3 DNA reads TGTGCCAGCAGCTTAGGTCGGGGAAGAGGATCAGATACGCAGTATTTT. Filled out from reference TRBV11-1 and TRBJ2-3, the complete variable domain reads EAEVAQSPRYKITEKSQAVAFWCDPISGHATLYWYRQILGQGPELLVQFQDESVVDDSQLPKDRFSAERLKGVDSTLKIQPAELGDSAMYLCASSLGRGRGSDTQYFGPGTRLTVL.

This chain links TRBV9 with TRBJ2-7; 8 bases are shared with TRBD1. Germline lookup yields CDR1 SGDLS and CDR2 YYNGEE. The CDR3 runs 14 residues. With 3 bases clipped from V and 5 bases from J, the junction kept 7 bases outside the gene matches. The CDR3 sequence is CASSGRTGSHEQYF. DNA of the CDR3: TGTGCCAGCAGCGGGAGGACAGGGAGCCACGAGCAGTACTTC. The full variable domain, its missing parts supplied by reference TRBV9 and TRBJ2-7, is DSGVTQTPKHLITATGQRVTLRCSPRSGDLSVYWYQQSLDQGLQFLIQYYNGEERAKGNILERFSAQQFPDLHSELNLSSLELGDSALYFCASSGRTGSHEQYFGPGTRLTVT.

This clonotype was detected a few times. V gene TRBV29-1 combines with J gene TRBJ2-1; no firm D call. CDR1 SQVTM and CDR2 ANQGSEA come from the germline V gene. Trimming left V 8 bases short and J 8 bases short, with 13 bases between. The length of the CDR3 is 11 residues. DNA for the CDR3: TGCAGCTGGGCGATGGGTGATGAGCAGTTCTTC. This translates into CSWAMGDEQFF.

Comment on this clonotype: A much larger clone lies one base from this, so it may be a read error. The chain employs TRBV5-1 and TRBJ1-4; TRBD1 might be the D (5 bases). The germline gives CDR1 SGHRS, CDR2 YFSETQ. This CDR3 contains 16 residues. The CDR3 sequence: CASCLPHGQGNEKLFF. In DNA form, the CDR3 reads TGCGCCAGCTGCTTGCCTCATGGGCAGGGTAATGAAAAACTGTTTTTT.

Many counts were recorded for this clonotype. This rearrangement joins TRBV19 to TRBJ2-7; TRBD1 matches 9 bases. The germline gives CDR1 LNHDA, CDR2 SQIVND (reference sequence). The V and J ends lost 6 bases and 3 bases, in that order; junction bases with no gene match: 12. CDR3 length: 16 residues. The CDR3 protein is CASRPTPGQGGYEQYF. The CDR3 nucleotides are TGTGCCAGTAGGCCAACCCCGGGACAGGGAGGCTACGAGCAGTACTTC.

The genes are TRBV20-1 and TRBJ2-3; 12 positions match TRBD2. The germline gives CDR1 DFQATT, CDR2 SNEGSKA (reference sequence). J was trimmed by 0 bases and V by 0 bases; bases with no gene match: 7. The length of the CDR3 is 18 residues. The CDR3 here is CSARDLGGTSGSTDTQYF. CDR3 nucleotide sequence: TGCAGTGCTAGAGATCTAGGGGGGACTAGCGGGAGCACAGATACGCAGTATTTT.

J is TRBJ2-7 and V is TRBV15, with a weak D call TRBD1 (6 bases). Trimming removed 8 bases at V and 7 bases at J, with 18 bases between. In germline, CDR1 is LNHNV, CDR2 YYDKDF (reference sequence). The length of the CDR3 is 13 residues. The CDR3 loop is CATSGQPSREQYF. In DNA form, the CDR3 reads TGTGCCACCTCCGGACAGCCCTCGAGGGAGCAGTACTTC.

This clonotype has a count of ten or more. This rearrangement joins TRBV4-1 to TRBJ2-3; D call uncertain. This CDR3 region has 13 residues. CDR1 is MGHRA and CDR2 is YSYEKL in the germline V gene. Trimming pared 1 base from V and 4 bases from J, leaving 6 bases between. The CDR3 DNA follows: TGCGCCAGCAGCCAAGTTGGGGCAGATACGCAGTATTTT. Amino acids: CASSQVGADTQYF.

Remarks on this clonotype: One base away lies a much larger clone, so this may be a sequencing read error. V usage is TRBV3-1 and J usage is TRBJ2-3; perhaps TRBD2 as D (5 bases). The CDR3 runs to 13 residues. The V gene's germline CDR1 is LGHDT and CDR2 YNNKEL (reference sequence). The CDR3 DNA follows: TGTGCCAGCAGCCACCAGTTCGGGGATACGCAGTGTTTT. It translates to CASSHQFGDTQCF.

This clonotype was picked up many times. The chain combines TRBV30 with TRBJ1-3; D gene unclear. Germline V gives CDR1 GTSNPN, CDR2 SVGIG (reference sequence). CDR3 size: 13 residues. Trimming shortened V by 0 bases and J by 1 base, and 4 bases separated the two germline ends. The chain's CDR3 is CAWSVISGNTIYF. DNA for the CDR3: TGTGCCTGGAGTGTAATATCTGGAAACACCATATATTTT. The full variable domain, with the rest looked up from reference TRBV30 and TRBJ1-3, is SQTIHQWPATLVQPVGSPLSLECTVEGTSNPNLYWYRQAAGRGLQLLFYSVGIGQISSEVPQNLSASRPQDRQFILSSKKLLLSDSGFYLCAWSVISGNTIYFGEGSWLTVV.

The table lists this clonotype with a count of one. The V gene is TRBV29-1, the J gene TRBJ1-1; 7 bases map to TRBD1. V shed 6 bases, J shed 1 base, and the junction held 5 bases outside the gene matches. This CDR3 has 13 amino acids. Germline-derived CDR1 and CDR2 are SQVTM and ANQGSEA. In DNA form, the CDR3 reads TGCAGCGTCCGCAGGGGGTCGAACACTGAAGCTTTCTTT. Amino acids: CSVRRGSNTEAFF.

This clonotype was counted at least ten times. J is TRBJ2-3 and V is TRBV19; TRBD2 matches at 9 bases. From germline, CDR1 is LNHDA and CDR2 SQIVND (reference sequence). J gave up 4 bases and V 5 bases, and 1 base lay outside the gene matches. The CDR3 length is 13 residues. This CDR3 is CASSLAGADTQYF. In DNA form, the CDR3 reads TGTGCCAGTAGTTTAGCGGGGGCAGATACGCAGTATTTT.

The chain combines TRBV28 with TRBJ2-7; D not certain. Per the germline V gene, CDR1 is MDHEN and CDR2 is SYDVKM. CDR3 length: 12 residues. The ends were cut back, 7 bases at V and 4 bases at J, with 11 bases in the middle. Here the CDR3 DNA reads TGTGCCAGCACTTCTCTCCAATACGAGCAGTACTTC. Amino acid sequence: CASTSLQYEQYF.

This clonotype was recorded once. CDR3 coding DNA: TGTGCCAGCTCGTGGGGGACAGGGGGCTCTGAGCAGTTCTTC. It is translated as CASSWGTGGSEQFF. The V call is TRBV25-1, the J call TRBJ2-1, with 12 bases matching TRBD1. This CDR3 spans 14 amino acids. From germline, CDR1 is MGHDK and CDR2 SYGVNS. The V gene end was trimmed by 8 bases and the J gene end by 9 bases; junction bases not matched to a gene: 8.

V gene TRBV9 combines with J gene TRBJ2-1; 8 bases line up with TRBD2. CDR3 length: 16 residues. V shed 4 bases and J 6 bases; nucleotides not matched to a gene: 12. The V gene's germline CDR1 is SGDLS and CDR2 YYNGEE. CDR3 region: CASSLAGLAGPNEQFF. DNA of the CDR3: TGTGCCAGCAGCCTTGCGGGGCTAGCGGGCCCCAATGAGCAGTTCTTC.

The chain is built from TRBV7-9 and TRBJ2-7, with D unclear. The germline V gene has CDR1 SEHNR and CDR2 FQNEAQ (reference sequence). With 2 bases removed from V and 4 bases from J, the gap between germline ends came to 6 bases. The CDR3 length is 12 residues. The CDR3 reads CASSLNSYEQYF. CDR3 coding DNA: TGTGCCAGCAGCTTAAACAGTTACGAGCAGTACTTC.

The genes are TRBV27 and TRBJ1-2; D perhaps matches TRBD1 (5 bases). CDR1 is MNHEY and CDR2 is SMNVEV in the germline V gene (reference sequence). V dropped 4 bases and J dropped 5 bases, with 11 bases sitting between them. There are 13 residues in the CDR3. The CDR3 DNA is TGTGCCAGCAGTTCTAGACAGTCTTATGGCTACACCTTC. It translates to CASSSRQSYGYTF.

This clonotype has a count of ten or more. The V and J genes are TRBV20-1 and TRBJ2-7; TRBD2 agrees at 11 bases. This CDR3 has 15 residues. In germline, CDR1 is DFQATT, CDR2 SNEGSKA (reference sequence). V lost 3 bases and J lost 0; bases outside the gene matches: 4. The CDR3 sequence is CSARETSGVSYEQYF. DNA of the CDR3: TGCAGTGCTAGGGAGACTAGCGGGGTCTCCTACGAGCAGTACTTC.

V and J are TRBV18 and TRBJ1-5, with 8 nucleotides matching TRBD1. CDR1 and CDR2 (germline): KGHSH, LQKENI. V gave up 3 bases and J gave up 0 bases; unmatched junction bases: 7. The CDR3 totals 17 residues. The CDR3 DNA reads TGTGCCAGCTCACCGAACCGGGACAGGTATAGCAATCAGCCCCAGCATTTT. Translated: CASSPNRDRYSNQPQHF.

This clonotype is a singleton in its sample. This rearrangement joins TRBV29-1 to TRBJ2-5, with TRBD2 matching over 10 bases. CDR3 size: 14 residues. Germline loops: CDR1 SQVTM, CDR2 ANQGSEA. V lost 4 bases and J lost 2; bases outside the gene matches: 4. Written as DNA, the CDR3 is TGCAGCGTTGTTATAGCGGGAGGACAAGAGACCCAGTACTTC. Protein product: CSVVIAGGQETQYF. The full variable domain, with the rest looked up from reference TRBV29-1 and TRBJ2-5, is SAVISQKPSRDICQRGTSLTIQCQVDSQVTMMFWYRQQPGQSLTLIATANQGSEATYESGFVIDKFPISRPNLTFSTLTVSNMSPEDSSIYLCSVVIAGGQETQYFGPGTRLLVL.

Turning to this clonotype: It may be a read error: a sequence one base away is much more abundant. The chain joins TRBV5-1 to TRBJ2-1; possible D gene TRBD1, 7 bases. Germline V gene data show CDR1 as SGHRS and CDR2 as YFSETQ. The V and J ends lost 0 bases and 9 bases respectively, with 16 bases between them. The CDR3 is made up of 15 amino acids. The CDR3 loop reads CASSLVQGGSSEQFF. The CDR3 bases are TGCGCCAGCAGCTTGGTCCAGGGGGGATCAAGTGAGCAGTTCTTC.

The chain couples TRBV7-2 to TRBJ1-2; D uncertain. Trimming took 1 base from V and 4 from J, leaving 13 bases between them. Germline V CDR1 and CDR2: SGHTA, FQGNSA. The CDR3 has 15 amino acids. The CDR3 loop is CASSLGSRAVYGYTF. CDR3 coding DNA: TGTGCCAGCAGCTTAGGCTCGAGGGCGGTCTATGGCTACACCTTC.

Notes on this clonotype: This may stem from a read error, because a much larger clone lies one nucleotide away. J is TRBJ2-7 and V is TRBV7-2; D is uncertain. Germline CDR1 and CDR2: SGHTA and FQGNSA. CDR3 size: 13 residues. CDR3 DNA: TGTGCCAGCAGCTTAAGGTCATTTAACGAGCGGTACTTC. It encodes CASSLRSFNERYF.

This chain uses TRBV7-6 with TRBJ1-2; D remains unclear. Per germline, CDR1 SGHVS and CDR2 FNYEAQ. The CDR3 is made up of 15 amino acids. Trimming took 5 bases from V and 8 from J, leaving 21 bases between them. In DNA, the CDR3 is TGTGCCAGCAGCCCTGAGGGCCCGCGCACGAGAGGCTACACCTTC. Translation gives CASSPEGPRTRGYTF.

A remark on this clonotype: An end of the junction does not agree with germline; a read error may underlie this. J is TRBJ1-1 and V is TRBV11-2, with D perhaps matching TRBD1 (6 bases). Germline loops: CDR1 SGHAT, CDR2 FQNNGV. This CDR3 is built from 15 residues. The CDR3 nucleotides are TGTGCCAGCAGCCCAACTGGACAGCTGGACACTGAAGCTCTCTTT. Translation gives CASSPTGQLDTEALF.

The chain carries TRBV14 and TRBJ2-5, with D tentatively TRBD1 (5 bases). The germline V gene has CDR1 SGHDN and CDR2 FVKESK. CDR3 length: 12 residues. The V end was cut by 4 bases, the J end by 5 bases, with 8 bases between. CDR3 sequence (DNA): TGTGCCAGCAGCCTGAACAGGGAGACCCAGTACTTC. Protein sequence: CASSLNRETQYF.

This chain connects TRBV19 to TRBJ2-7, with 11 nucleotides matching TRBD1. The CDR3 loop spans 15 amino acids. The J segment lost 6 bases and the V segment lost 5 bases, leaving 9 bases of the junction unmatched. Germline V lookup: CDR1 LNHDA, CDR2 SQIVND (reference sequence). The CDR3 DNA sequence: TGTGCCAGTAGTGACTACGGGACAGGGGGGATCGAGCAGTACTTC. It yields the protein CASSDYGTGGIEQYF.

This clonotype appeared many times. This sequence joins TRBV20-1 and TRBJ2-1; a possible D gene is TRBD1 (6 bases). The V gene lost 0 bases and the J gene lost 6 bases, with 15 bases spanning the gap. Germline-derived CDR1 and CDR2 are DFQATT and SNEGSKA (reference sequence). This CDR3 region has 15 residues. CDR3 coding DNA: TGCAGTGCTAGAGATAGAGGGGGAGCTCTCAATGAGCAGTTCTTC. This sequence encodes CSARDRGGALNEQFF.